Given below is one T cell receptor beta chain in context. This sample was included in a study of blood T cell repertoires in COVID-19. Study details: Samples of COVID-19 (acute and convalescent) were obtained from the United States, Italy and Spain. T cells, B-cell-depleted T cells, or PBMCs supplied cDNA or gDNA.

Authors' analysis steps: Amplification with reference gene primers provided the estimates of nucleated cell counts. The data were produced by immunoSEQ multiplex PCR, yet TCRdb's version contains in-frame clones alone and is incomplete. Clone size and the V and J calls come from that table; the DNA yielded D and trimming. Seen here are roughly 50,000 clones, over 80% observed once, and the top ten hold about 2%. This sequence originates from a woman in her sixties with acute or convalescent COVID-19. The sequenced material came from peripheral blood.

The CDR3 region is CSASFQGRWGYTF. The CDR3 DNA reads TGCAGTGCTAGTTTTCAGGGTCGCTGGGGCTACACCTTC. The chain couples TRBV20-1 to TRBJ1-2; TRBD1 is a possible D gene (5 bases). The CDR3 has 13 residues. Trimming removed 3 bases from V and 8 bases from J, with 16 bases in between. The V gene's germline CDR1 is DFQATT and CDR2 SNEGSKA (reference sequence).